This T cell receptor (beta chain) was sequenced in a study of a mutant IDH1 vaccine in newly diagnosed glioma (dated by TCRdb to about 2021). Broadly, across the study: Patients received eight vaccinations in weeks 1, 3, 5, 7, 11, 15, 19 and 23, corresponding to visits V03 through V10. In the chemotherapy-containing groups, vaccination started alongside temozolomide cycles, whereas in patients who had radiotherapy alone it started 4-6 weeks after radiotherapy. Of the approximately 35 treated patients, approximately 62% were male and about 40% were female, and the mean age was 40.4 years. Prior to enrollment, standard therapy consisting of radiotherapy alone, temozolomide alone, or radiochemotherapy with temozolomide had been administered to patients, with the combination being received by most patients. Six visits were used for peripheral blood collection: V03 (baseline), V05, V07, V10, V12 and V13. For exploratory analyses, longitudinal TCRB deep sequencing was carried out in about 25 treated patients wherever samples were available.

Turning to this clone: Its antigen is currently not known. No per-base quality is available; no much larger clone lies one base away.

The time point label for this specimen denotes: week 5, during vaccination. A 20-mer mutant IDH1 peptide at 300 micrograms in Montanide made up each vaccine dose, which was injected subcutaneously together with topical imiquimod. The donors had newly diagnosed IDH1-mutant astrocytomas of WHO grade 3 or 4 that showed loss of nuclear ATRX. The samples were drawn from NOA16, a multicentre, single-arm, open-label phase I trial in Germany that tested a mutant IDH1 peptide vaccine in humans for the first time. Genomic DNA for TCRB sequencing was extracted from EDTA blood using the DNeasy Blood and Tissue Kit. The CDR3 holds 15 amino acids from the cysteine to the phenylalanine. Only CDR3 DNA is held: 45 bases, read in frame from base 1. Looking up the germline V gene (reference sequence) yields CDR1 SEHNR and CDR2 FQNEAQ. Trimming leaves V shorter by 5 bases and J shorter by 2 bases, with the junction holding 6 bases beyond the gene matches.

Overall results and qualifications from the work: The authors noted that analyses of patient blood samples could not be reproduced because of sample limitations. Immune responses induced by the vaccine were seen in over 80% of patients across multiple MHC alleles. Pseudoprogression seemed to be unrelated to changes in the top peripheral T cell clonotypes found by TCRB sequencing. Availability determined which PBMC samples were chosen for TCRB deep sequencing.

The method behind the library was the immunoSEQ multiplex PCR assay. Rearranged TCR beta chain sequences were amplified using the hsTCRB Kit according to the manufacturer's protocol. An Illumina MiSeq was used to sequence the TCRB libraries. The original methods were these. The proprietary platform of the kit vendor was used for demultiplexing, trimming and gene mapping. TCRdb carries this immuneACCESS record with in-frame sequences only. Its versions omit some clonotypes, under half of them owing to an unresolved V gene in the studies checked, with the rest unexplained. For V, J and clone size, that table is used; D and trimming come from the DNA. This sample comprises 49,000 or so clones, over 75% of them detected only once. In total, the top ten clones hold 1.8% of the sample.

The specimen was PBMCs, collected from a glioma patient whose treatment included an IDH1 peptide vaccine. This sequence was found in a woman aged 40 to 55 with glioma. The chain is made from TRBV7-9 and TRBJ2-5; TRBD2 aligns with 9 central bases. The bases read TGTGCCAGCAGCCCTGGACTAGCGAGACAAGAGACCCAGTACTTC. This translates into CASSPGLARQETQYF.